This T cell receptor beta chain was captured by sequencing in a study of cytomegalovirus exposure and HLA in healthy donors. PCR involved 60 Vbeta and 13 Jbeta primers. Sequencing used immunoSEQ multiplex PCR; TCRdb keeps in-frame clones, though not all of them. The data hold about 130,000 clones, with around 81% observed a single time. Study-wide findings and caveats: The investigators catalogued some 160 TCR beta chains as cytomegalovirus-associated. Presence/absence analyses took donor sequencing depth as roughly uniform. Common viral pathogens seemed to be connected with several of the most significant clusters, according to a later analysis. In a later analysis, productive TCRs from donors in an Asian-associated ancestry cluster reportedly carried fewer N-insertions than the cohort mean.

There are 15 residues in the CDR3. CDR1 is SGDLS and CDR2 is YYNGEE in the germline V gene. The germline V and J ends were trimmed by 5 bases and 1 base, with 15 bases remaining between them. As regards this clone: The antigen is undetermined.

The chain recombines TRBV9 with TRBJ1-2; D is uncertain. Sequenced input: PBMCs. The TCR comes from a man aged 18 to 35 in good health and CMV-seronegative. In DNA form, the CDR3 reads TGTGCCAGCAGTGCGAAACAAGACAATAACTATGGCTACACCTTC. As protein: CASSAKQDNNYGYTF.